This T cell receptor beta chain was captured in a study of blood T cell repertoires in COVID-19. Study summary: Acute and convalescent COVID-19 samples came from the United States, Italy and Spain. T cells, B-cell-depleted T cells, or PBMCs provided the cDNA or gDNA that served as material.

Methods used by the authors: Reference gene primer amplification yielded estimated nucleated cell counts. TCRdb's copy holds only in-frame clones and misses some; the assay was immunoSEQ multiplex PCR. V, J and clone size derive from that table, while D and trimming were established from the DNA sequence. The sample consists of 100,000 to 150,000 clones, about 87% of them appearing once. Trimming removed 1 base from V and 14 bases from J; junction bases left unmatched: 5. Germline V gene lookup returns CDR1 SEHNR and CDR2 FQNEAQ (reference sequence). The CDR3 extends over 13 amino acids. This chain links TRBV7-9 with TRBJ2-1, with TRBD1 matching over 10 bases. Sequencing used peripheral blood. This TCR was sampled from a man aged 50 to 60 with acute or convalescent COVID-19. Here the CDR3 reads CASSLEAGTGEFF. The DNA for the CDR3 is TGTGCCAGCAGCTTAGAGGCGGGGACAGGGGAGTTCTTC. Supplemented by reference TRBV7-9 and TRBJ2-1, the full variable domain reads DTGVSQNPRHKITKRGQNVTFRCDPISEHNRLYWYRQTLGQGPEFLTYFQNEAQLEKSRLLSDRFSAERPKGSFSTLEIQRTEQGDSAMYLCASSLEAGTGEFFGPGTRLTVL.